The source of this TCR beta chain is a study of blood T cell repertoires in COVID-19. Background on the study: Acute and convalescent COVID-19 specimens originated in the United States, Italy and Spain. PBMCs, B-cell-depleted T cells, or T cells provided the cDNA or gDNA that made up the material.

Original processing methods: Amplifying reference gene primers gave estimates of nucleated cell counts. Generated by immunoSEQ multiplex PCR, the TCRdb table keeps only in-frame clones and is missing some. V and J calls and clone size are given by that table; D and trimming were obtained from the DNA. The sample includes about 130,000 clones, 80% to 85% seen only once; the top ten take over 1.1%. The specimen sequenced was peripheral blood. The sequence derives from a man aged 60 to 75 with acute or convalescent COVID-19.

The CDR3 nucleotides are TGTGCCAGCAGCCCGGGGACAGGGAACACTGAAGCTTTCTTT. Encoded protein: CASSPGTGNTEAFF. The chain joins TRBV11-3 to TRBJ1-1, with 8 bases aligning to TRBD1. The CDR3 runs to 14 residues. V trimming: 5 bases; J trimming: 1 base; junction bases outside the gene matches: 3. Germline assignment: CDR1 SGHNT and CDR2 YENEEA.